The 11 T cell receptor beta chains in this list originate from one sample, sequenced in a study of blood T cell repertoires in COVID-19 (TCRdb year 2020). The library was obtained by the immunoSEQ multiplex PCR assay. TCRdb's version of the immuneACCESS table is confined to in-frame rearrangements and falls short of the full clone set. An unresolved V gene accounts for under half of the shortfall where checked; the remainder is of unknown origin. The sample yields about 200,000 clones; about 83% were counted once. The top ten constitute roughly 5.3% of the sample. The sample taken for sequencing was peripheral blood. These receptors were taken from a woman between 65 and 79 years old with active or convalescent COVID-19.

The genes are TRBV29-1 and TRBJ2-1, with 8 bases identical to TRBD2. V was pared by 5 bases and J by 5 bases, with 8 bases of the junction left unmatched. The CDR3 length is 14 residues. Germline V CDR1 and CDR2: SQVTM, ANQGSEA. The CDR3 is CSVRNSGTNNEQFF. The CDR3 nucleotides are TGCAGCGTTCGAAATAGCGGGACAAACAATGAGCAGTTCTTC.

V and J are TRBV5-1 and TRBJ2-7, with 9 bases identical to TRBD2. CDR1 SGHRS and CDR2 YFSETQ come from the germline V gene. The length of the CDR3 is 15 residues. V lost 7 bases, J lost 2 bases, and 10 bases stayed unmatched. The CDR3 nucleotides read TGCGCCAGCGCCCCAACGACTAGCGGAGCCTACGAGCAGTACTTC. Amino acid sequence: CASAPTTSGAYEQYF.

The chain joins TRBV7-3 to TRBJ2-1, with 13 bases aligning to TRBD2. The CDR3 consists of 18 residues. The ends lost 1 base at V and 8 bases at J; junction bases unmatched: 11. Germline assignment: CDR1 SGHTA and CDR2 FQGTGA. The CDR3 protein is CASSLNGWGLAGMDEQFF. CDR3 nucleotide sequence: TGTGCCAGCAGCTTAAATGGCTGGGGACTAGCGGGGATGGATGAGCAGTTCTTC. Full variable domain (missing parts from reference TRBV7-3 and TRBJ2-1): GAGVSQTPSNKVTEKGKYVELRCDPISGHTALYWYRQSLGQGPEFLIYFQGTGAADDSGLPNDRFFAVRPEGSVSTLKIQRTERGDSAVYLCASSLNGWGLAGMDEQFFGPGTRLTVL.

The chain couples TRBV18 to TRBJ1-3; D may be TRBD1 (6 bases). Germline V lookup: CDR1 KGHSH, CDR2 LQKENI. There are 16 residues in the CDR3. Trimming cost V 3 bases and J 3 bases, with 15 bases left between them. Here the CDR3 reads CASSPGRGSGGNTIYF. The CDR3, as DNA: TGTGCCAGCTCACCGGGCAGGGGCTCAGGTGGAAACACCATATATTTT.

This chain uses TRBV2 with TRBJ1-1, with a weak D call TRBD1 (5 bases). Germline CDR1 reads SNHLY; CDR2 reads FYNNEI. V dropped 8 bases and J dropped 1 base, with 5 bases sitting between them. The CDR3 totals 11 residues. The CDR3 reads CASGQNTEAFF. CDR3 bases: TGTGCCAGCGGACAGAACACTGAAGCTTTCTTT.

This clone qualifies as medium-sized. The chain carries TRBV28 and TRBJ2-7; 8 bases are a match to TRBD1. Germline V gives CDR1 MDHEN, CDR2 SYDVKM. The junction had 5 bases not matched to a gene; V was cut back by 5 bases and J by 5 bases. This CDR3 region has 13 residues. CDR3 in DNA: TGTGCCAGCAGTGGGACAGGCATCAACGAGCAGTACTTC. Translation: CASSGTGINEQYF. Full variable domain (missing parts from reference TRBV28 and TRBJ2-7): DVKVTQSSRYLVKRTGEKVFLECVQDMDHENMFWYRQDPGLGLRLIYFSYDVKMKEKGDIPEGYSVSREKKERFSLILESASTNQTSMYLCASSGTGINEQYFGPGTRLTVT.

This rearrangement joins TRBV6-5 to TRBJ1-1; 7 nucleotides agree with TRBD1. V lost 11 bases, J lost 5 bases, and 5 bases stayed unmatched. Germline V gene sequence: CDR1 MNHEY, CDR2 SVGAGI. The CDR3 extends over 11 amino acids. The CDR3 nucleotides read TGTGCCGTGAGGGGGCGGACTGAAGCTTTCTTT. Its protein product is CAVRGRTEAFF.

CDR3 residues: CASGSWRRELSYEQYF. The CDR3, as DNA: TGTGCCAGCGGATCGTGGCGGCGGGAGCTATCCTACGAGCAGTACTTC. The chain has TRBV2 and TRBJ2-7; TRBD2 matches at 7 bases. The germline V gene has CDR1 SNHLY and CDR2 FYNNEI. This CDR3 has 16 residues. After removal of 8 bases from V and 1 base from J, the junction contained 14 bases not matched to a gene.

Points on this clone: In the same sample, other DNA sequences code for this CDR3. The chain has TRBV7-2 and TRBJ1-1; weak D call: TRBD1 (5 bases). The germline V and J ends were trimmed by 2 bases and 3 bases, with 7 bases remaining between them. The germline CDR1 and CDR2 sequences are SGHTA and FQGNSA. The CDR3 has 13 residues. CDR3 loop: CASSLQGYTEAFF. The CDR3 bases are TGTGCCAGCAGCTTACAGGGTTACACTGAAGCTTTCTTT. Variable domain in full (rest from reference TRBV7-2 and TRBJ1-1): GAGVSQSPSNKVTEKGKDVELRCDPISGHTALYWYRQSLGQGLEFLIYFQGNSAPDKSGLPSDRFSAERTGGSVSTLTIQRTQQEDSAVYLCASSLQGYTEAFFGQGTRLTVV.

This chain joins TRBV5-4 and TRBJ1-2, with D maybe TRBD1 (6 bases). Germline CDR1 is SGHNT and CDR2 is YYREEE (reference sequence). The CDR3 has 14 residues. Trimming left V 4 bases short and J 4 bases short, with 14 bases between. The CDR3 region has the DNA TGTGCCAGCAGCACGGGACAAGGCCCCTATGGCTACACCTTC. Translated: CASSTGQGPYGYTF.

This chain uses TRBV5-1 with TRBJ2-5; the match to TRBD2 covers 8 bases. J was trimmed by 6 bases and V by 1 base; bases with no gene match: 5. CDR3 size: 14 residues. The germline CDR1 and CDR2 sequences are SGHRS and YFSETQ. The CDR3 region has the DNA TGCGCCAGCAGCTTGATGGGGACTAGACAGACCCAGTACTTC. As protein: CASSLMGTRQTQYF.